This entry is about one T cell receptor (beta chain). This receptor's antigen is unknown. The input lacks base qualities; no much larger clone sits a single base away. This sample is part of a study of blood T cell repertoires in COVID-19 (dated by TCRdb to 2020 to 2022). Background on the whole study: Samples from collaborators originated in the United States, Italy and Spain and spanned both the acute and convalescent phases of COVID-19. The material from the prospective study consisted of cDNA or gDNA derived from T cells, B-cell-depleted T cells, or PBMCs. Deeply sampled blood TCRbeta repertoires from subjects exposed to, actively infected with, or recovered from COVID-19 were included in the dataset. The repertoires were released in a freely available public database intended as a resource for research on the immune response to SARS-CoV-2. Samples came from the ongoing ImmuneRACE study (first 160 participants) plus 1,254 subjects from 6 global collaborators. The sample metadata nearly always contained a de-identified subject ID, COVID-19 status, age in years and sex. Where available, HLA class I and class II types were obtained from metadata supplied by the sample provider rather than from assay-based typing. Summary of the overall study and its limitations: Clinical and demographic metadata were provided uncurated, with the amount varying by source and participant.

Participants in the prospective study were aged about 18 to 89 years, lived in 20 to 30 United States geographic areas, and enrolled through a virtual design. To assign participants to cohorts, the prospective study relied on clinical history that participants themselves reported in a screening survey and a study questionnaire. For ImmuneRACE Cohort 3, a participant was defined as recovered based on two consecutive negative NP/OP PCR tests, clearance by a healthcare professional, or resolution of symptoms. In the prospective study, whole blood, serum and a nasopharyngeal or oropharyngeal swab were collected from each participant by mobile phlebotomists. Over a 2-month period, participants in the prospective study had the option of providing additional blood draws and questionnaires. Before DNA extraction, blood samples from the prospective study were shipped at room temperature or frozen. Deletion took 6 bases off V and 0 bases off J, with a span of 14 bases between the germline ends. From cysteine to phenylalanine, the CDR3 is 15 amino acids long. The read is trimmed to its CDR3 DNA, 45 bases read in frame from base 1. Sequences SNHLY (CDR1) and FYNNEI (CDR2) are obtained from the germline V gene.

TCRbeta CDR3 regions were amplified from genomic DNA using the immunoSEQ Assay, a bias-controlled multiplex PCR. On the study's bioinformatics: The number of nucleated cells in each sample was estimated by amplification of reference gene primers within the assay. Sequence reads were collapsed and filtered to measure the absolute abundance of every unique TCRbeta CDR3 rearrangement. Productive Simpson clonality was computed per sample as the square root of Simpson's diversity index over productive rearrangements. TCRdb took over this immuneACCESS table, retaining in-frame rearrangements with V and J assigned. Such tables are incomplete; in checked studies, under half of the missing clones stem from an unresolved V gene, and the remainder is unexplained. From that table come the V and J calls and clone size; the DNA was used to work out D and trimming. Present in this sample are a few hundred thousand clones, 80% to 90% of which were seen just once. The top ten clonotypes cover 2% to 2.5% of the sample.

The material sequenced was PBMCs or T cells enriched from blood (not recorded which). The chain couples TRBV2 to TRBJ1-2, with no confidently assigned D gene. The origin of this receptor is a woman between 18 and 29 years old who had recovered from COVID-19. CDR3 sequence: CASRGLTSANYGYTF. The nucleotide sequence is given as TGTGCCAGCAGAGGTTTGACATCAGCTAACTATGGCTACACCTTC.